This T cell receptor beta chain was sequenced in a study of T cell responses to AZD1222 COVID-19 vaccine. Study-level findings and limits: Receipt of two AZD1222 doses was followed by a rise in Spike-specific TCR breadth and depth. Every sample of the repertoires postdated the peak T cell response. Dominant at 160-218 and 743-854, vaccine-associated CD4 TCRs also spanned spike.

Here immunoSEQ multiplex PCR was the method, and the copy in TCRdb shows in-frame clones only, minus some. The sample carries about 180,000 clones, less than 90% recorded once. Details on this clone: Its antigen is unknown.

CDR1 and CDR2 (germline): SNHLY, FYNNEI. V lost 7 bases, J lost 0 bases, and 9 bases lay in between. The CDR3 loop spans 13 amino acids. The chain joins TRBV2 to TRBJ1-1; D is undetermined. The sample in question was peripheral blood, obtained on day 0 of AZD1222 vaccination. The clonotype comes from an adult in good health. CDR3: CASNDHLNTEAFF. The CDR3 coding sequence is TGTGCCAGCAACGACCACCTGAACACTGAAGCTTTCTTT.